A single sample is the source of the 26 T cell receptor beta chains below, sequenced in a study of low-dose radiotherapy and immunotherapy resistance in tumors. Alpha- and beta-chain coverage of first-strand cDNA came from TRAV- and TRBV-specific primers. TCRs underwent 15 to 20 PCR cycles of amplification with a constant-region primer and V-primer adapter. TCRdb re-called the reads with MiXCR, one entry per CDR3 protein. Of 7,000 to 9,000 distinct CDR3 sequences listed, 70% to 85% are singletons. The origin of the receptors is a human donor with advanced metastatic prostate, ovarian, gallbladder or colorectal cancer (not recorded which). This table probably holds off-target reads from a library built for another chain.

V and J are TRBV2 and TRBJ2-3; possibly TRBD2 for D (7 bases). Trimming removed 1 base at V and 2 bases at J, with 10 bases between. This CDR3 is built from 15 residues. Germline lookup yields CDR1 SNHLY and CDR2 FYNNEI. CDR3 in DNA: TGTGCCAGCAGTGAAGGGCGGGGGCCCACAGATACGCAGTATTTT. This sequence encodes CASSEGRGPTDTQYF.

V is TRBV5-1 and J is TRBJ2-1, with 8 bases that match TRBD1. CDR3 length equals 18 residues. Trimming took 1 base from V and 3 from J; bases not matched to a gene: 12. CDR1 and CDR2 (germline): SGHRS, YFSETQ. CDR3: CASSLPQGAVQLYNEQFF. The CDR3 nucleotides read TGCGCCAGCAGCTTGCCCCAGGGGGCTGTTCAACTCTACAATGAGCAGTTCTTC.

To note about this clonotype: A junction boundary mismatches the germline segment, possibly from a read error. The V and J genes are TRBV14 and TRBJ2-3, with D hard to call. The germline CDR1 and CDR2 sequences are SGHDN and FVKESK. The CDR3 has 16 residues. The CDR3 nucleotides read TGTGCTAGCAGCCAAGAACTACAGCTTAGCACAGATACGCAGTATTTT. It translates to CASSQELQLSTDTQYF.

This rearrangement joins TRBV5-4 to TRBJ1-1, with D uncertain. Trimming stripped 5 bases from V and 1 base from J, with 6 bases between. The germline gives CDR1 SGHNT, CDR2 YYREEE (reference sequence). The CDR3 has 12 residues. The CDR3 loop reads CASRESNTEAFF. In DNA form, the CDR3 reads TGTGCCAGCAGAGAGTCGAACACTGAAGCTTTCTTT.

This clonotype was recorded only once. The chain joins TRBV11-3 to TRBJ1-6; weak D call: TRBD1 (6 bases). V lost 0 bases to trimming and J lost 10 bases, with 13 bases between them. Germline CDR1 is SGHNT and CDR2 is YENEEA. The CDR3 consists of 15 residues. The CDR3, as DNA: TGTGCCAGCAGCTTAGACGGGGACAACGGCTCACCCCTCCACTTT. It codes for CASSLDGDNGSPLHF.

The chain recombines TRBV5-6 with TRBJ2-5; 8 nucleotides line up with TRBD2. This CDR3 has 14 residues. V lost 2 bases to trimming and J lost 4 bases; unmatched junction nucleotides: 4. Germline CDR1 SGHDT, CDR2 YYEEEE. CDR3 loop: CASSLLRGGETQYF. CDR3 DNA sequence: TGTGCCAGCAGCTTACTACGGGGGGGAGAGACCCAGTACTTC.

The chain uses TRBV12-3 or TRBV12-4 and TRBJ2-5; D is unclear. Trimming removed 6 bases from V and 5 bases from J, with 13 bases in between. This CDR3 spans 13 amino acids. CDR3 residues: CASRALGWETQYF. DNA for the CDR3: TGTGCCAGCAGAGCCCTGGGTTGGGAGACCCAGTACTTC.

The chain links TRBV5-1 to TRBJ1-1, with TRBD1 matching 8 bases. J was trimmed by 3 bases and V by 5 bases; bases with no gene match: 6. Germline V CDR1 and CDR2: SGHRS, YFSETQ. The CDR3 sequence is 14 residues long. DNA for the CDR3: TGCGCCAGCAGAGGGACAGGCTCCTACACTGAAGCTTTCTTT. It specifies CASRGTGSYTEAFF.

V and J are TRBV11-1 and TRBJ1-2, with D perhaps TRBD1 (6 bases). Germline CDR1 is SGHAT and CDR2 is FQDESV (reference sequence). The CDR3 runs 15 residues. The V end lost 2 bases, the J end lost 7 bases, and 17 bases lay between the germline ends. CDR3 DNA sequence: TGTGCCAGCAGCTTAAATCCGGGGGCGCGAGGTGGCTACACCTTC. Its protein is CASSLNPGARGGYTF. The full variable domain, completed using reference TRBV11-1 and TRBJ1-2, is EAEVAQSPRYKITEKSQAVAFWCDPISGHATLYWYRQILGQGPELLVQFQDESVVDDSQLPKDRFSAERLKGVDSTLKIQPAELGDSAMYLCASSLNPGARGGYTFGSGTRLTVV.

This chain joins TRBV3-1 and TRBJ2-5; D may be TRBD2 (6 bases). CDR3 length equals 15 residues. The germline V gene encodes CDR1 LGHDT and CDR2 YNNKEL (reference sequence). Deletions cut 8 bases from V and 1 base from J, with 17 bases between. The CDR3 protein is CASASPGGLQETQYF. The CDR3 DNA reads TGTGCCAGCGCCTCCCCAGGAGGGCTCCAAGAGACCCAGTACTTC.

DNA for the CDR3: TGTGCCACCGGAAGGACAGAAGAGACCCAGTACTTC. Amino acids: CATGRTEETQYF. The chain couples TRBV2 to TRBJ2-5; TRBD1 might be the D (6 bases). The CDR3 consists of 12 residues. Per germline, CDR1 SNHLY and CDR2 FYNNEI. V was clipped by 10 bases and J by 3 bases, with 12 bases between them.

The CDR3 is CASSMQSQETQYF. CDR3 sequence (DNA): TGTGCCAGTAGTATGCAGAGCCAAGAGACCCAGTACTTC. This chain uses TRBV19 with TRBJ2-5; D uncertain. Germline assignment: CDR1 LNHDA and CDR2 SQIVND (reference sequence). The CDR3 has 13 residues. V was clipped by 3 bases and J by 1 base, with 6 bases between them.

V is TRBV6-1 and J is TRBJ2-6; D unresolved. Germline CDR1 MNHNS, CDR2 SASEGT. The CDR3 has 15 residues. V shed 3 bases and J shed 0 bases, with 6 bases lying between them. CDR3 sequence (DNA): TGTGCCAGCAGTGAGACAAACTCTGGGGCCAACGTCCTGACTTTC. Residues: CASSETNSGANVLTF.

V gene TRBV3-1 combines with J gene TRBJ2-5; 7 bases line up with TRBD2. Trimming cost V 4 bases and J 5 bases; bases outside gene matches: 7. From germline, CDR1 is LGHDT and CDR2 YNNKEL (reference sequence). CDR3 length: 14 residues. The CDR3 protein is CASSPSGVGETQYF. CDR3 DNA sequence: TGTGCCAGCAGCCCCAGCGGGGTCGGGGAGACCCAGTACTTC.

This chain links TRBV15 with TRBJ1-2, with a possible D match to TRBD1 (5 bases). The V gene lost 6 bases and the J gene lost 3 bases, with 11 bases spanning the gap. CDR1 and CDR2 (germline): LNHNV, YYDKDF (reference sequence). This CDR3 is built from 13 residues. In DNA, the CDR3 is TGTGCCACCAGGGCGGCGGGGGACTATGGCTACACCTTC. Its protein product is CATRAAGDYGYTF.

This chain joins TRBV10-3 and TRBJ1-6, with no clear D. Trimming cost V 0 bases and J 9 bases, with 21 bases left between them. This CDR3 region has 18 residues. The germline gives CDR1 ENHRY, CDR2 SYGVKD. The CDR3 bases are TGTGCCATCAGTGAGTCGGCGGTGGGGAACTACCGGGGTTCACCCCTCCACTTT. Its protein product is CAISESAVGNYRGSPLHF.

The J gene is TRBJ1-1, the V gene TRBV6-8, with 9 bases lining up with TRBD1. The CDR3 sequence is 13 residues long. J gave up 8 bases and V 0 bases, and 1 base lay outside the gene matches. The V gene's germline CDR1 is MNHGY and CDR2 SAAAGT. CDR3 sequence: CASSYSGTGEAFF. The DNA for the CDR3 is TGTGCCAGCAGTTACTCCGGGACAGGGGAAGCTTTCTTT.

The chain combines TRBV20-1 with TRBJ2-2, with D unresolved. Trimming left V 0 bases short and J 0 bases short, with 5 bases between. This CDR3 region has 14 residues. From germline, CDR1 is DFQATT and CDR2 SNEGSKA (reference sequence). The DNA for the CDR3 is TGCAGTGCTAGAGAAGGGCCGAACACCGGGGAGCTGTTTTTT. This translates into CSAREGPNTGELFF.

The chain combines TRBV3-1 with TRBJ1-1; 9 bases match TRBD1. The V segment lost 5 bases and the J segment 4 bases; nucleotides outside the gene matches: 8. The CDR3 loop spans 15 amino acids. Germline values: CDR1 LGHDT, CDR2 YNNKEL (reference sequence). CDR3 nucleotide sequence: TGTGCCAGCAGCTCACAGGGGGCTTATGGCACTGAAGCTTTCTTT. Residues: CASSSQGAYGTEAFF.

The CDR3 bases are TGTGCCAGCAGTCCACCCCGGGACGGTCTTAACTACGAGCAGTACTTC. This codes for CASSPPRDGLNYEQYF. V usage is TRBV6-2 or TRBV6-3 and J usage is TRBJ2-7; D may match TRBD1 or TRBD2 (5 bases each). The V and J ends lost 5 bases and 3 bases respectively, with 20 bases between them. Germline V CDR1 and CDR2: MNHEY, SVGEGT. The CDR3 covers 16 residues.

The chain combines TRBV5-1 with TRBJ2-7; TRBD1 matches 8 bases. J lost 2 bases, V lost 4 bases, and 8 bases had no gene match. CDR3 length: 15 residues. Looked up from germline, CDR1 is SGHRS and CDR2 is YFSETQ. The CDR3 loop is CASSPTGQGTYEQYF. DNA for the CDR3: TGCGCCAGCAGCCCCACTGGACAGGGAACCTACGAGCAGTACTTC.

This clonotype has only one observation. V is TRBV5-1 and J is TRBJ2-1, with TRBD1 matching over 7 bases. Looked up from germline, CDR1 is SGHRS and CDR2 is YFSETQ. J lost 4 bases, V lost 2 bases, and 3 bases had no gene match. The CDR3 contains 14 residues. CDR3 protein: CASSFGTEYNEQFF. CDR3 coding DNA: TGCGCCAGCAGCTTCGGGACAGAGTACAATGAGCAGTTCTTC.

V usage is TRBV12-3 or TRBV12-4 and J usage is TRBJ1-3, with a tentative D call TRBD1 (6 bases). This CDR3 contains 12 residues. Trimming removed 6 bases at V and 4 bases at J, with 7 bases between. CDR3 in amino acids: CASRGTGNTIYF. The CDR3 nucleotides are TGTGCCAGCAGAGGGACAGGAAACACCATATATTTT.

V and J are TRBV5-3 and TRBJ2-7; tentatively, D is TRBD1 (6 bases). TRBV5-3 is an open reading frame whose function is uncertain. V was pared by 0 bases and J by 1 base, with 11 bases between. This CDR3 has 15 residues. CDR3 DNA: TGTGCCAGAAGCTTGGCGGGACACCGATCCTACGAGCAGTACTTC. It encodes CARSLAGHRSYEQYF.

The CDR3 loop reads CASREGSRVTDTQYF. CDR3 coding DNA: TGTGCCAGCCGGGAAGGGAGCAGGGTCACAGATACGCAGTATTTT. The rearrangement links TRBV2 to TRBJ2-3; either TRBD1 or TRBD2 may fit D (5 bases each). The germline gives CDR1 SNHLY, CDR2 FYNNEI. The CDR3 extends over 15 amino acids. The V end lost 8 bases, the J end lost 2 bases, and 17 bases lay between the germline ends.

The chain recombines TRBV7-2 with TRBJ2-7; D is possibly TRBD1 (5 bases). Germline-derived CDR1 and CDR2 are SGHTA and FQGNSA. Trimming pared 1 base from V and 2 bases from J, leaving 9 bases between. The CDR3 extends over 14 amino acids. CDR3 sequence (DNA): TGTGCCAGCAGCTTAGAGGACACTACCTACGAGCAGTACTTC. It yields the protein CASSLEDTTYEQYF.